This TCR beta chain derives from a study of blood T cell repertoires in COVID-19. The overall study: The United States, Italy and Spain supplied acute and convalescent COVID-19 samples. Sources were T cells, B-cell-depleted T cells, or PBMCs; the material itself was cDNA or gDNA.

In the authors' methods: Estimated nucleated cell counts came from reference gene primer amplification. TCRdb's table, derived via immunoSEQ multiplex PCR, lists solely in-frame clones and lacks some. V and J calls and clone size are copied from that table; D and trimming were computed from the DNA. Found here are hundreds of thousands of clones, approximately 88% of them singletons; the top ten hold about 5.9%. During active infection, Seattle patients enrolled and were then monitored through disease. The material sequenced was peripheral blood. The receptor was isolated from a woman in her twenties or thirties with COVID-19, enrolled during active disease.

CDR3 amino acids: CASSGGTGKPYGYTF. The CDR3 nucleotides are TGTGCCAGCAGCGGAGGGACAGGAAAACCCTATGGCTACACCTTC. This chain joins TRBV21-1 and TRBJ1-2; TRBD1 is the table's D call and was not checked against the DNA. TRBV21-1 is flagged as a pseudogene. The CDR3 is 15 residues long.